This T cell receptor (beta chain) is drawn from a study of CD8+ T cells in alopecia areata. Punch biopsies of lesional scalp, plus peripheral blood, were taken from alopecia areata patients. With 4 bases clipped from V and 5 bases from J, the junction kept 8 bases outside the gene matches. CDR1 and CDR2 from the germline V gene are SGHRS and YFSETQ. The CDR3 extends over 14 amino acids. cDNA reverse transcribed from extracted RNA served as the sequencing template. TCRdb keeps only in-frame clones here, not all; method: immunoSEQ multiplex PCR. Among approximately 31,000 clones listed, 60% to 85% were seen once.

The sequence came from a human donor with alopecia areata. The chain recombines TRBV5-1 with TRBJ2-7; 8 bases map to TRBD1. Material: NKG2D-low CD8+ T cells sorted from blood. DNA for the CDR3: TGCGCCAGCAGCCCCGGGCAGGGGGCTGACGAGCAGTACTTC. This codes for CASSPGQGADEQYF.